Below are 8 T cell receptor beta chains sequenced from a single sample in a study of cytomegalovirus exposure and HLA in healthy donors. Primers for the PCR totalled 60 Vbeta and 13 Jbeta. The data were produced by immunoSEQ multiplex PCR, yet TCRdb's version contains in-frame clones alone and is incomplete. The data show over 200,000 clones, 77% seen once. The sample comprised PBMCs. The receptor set was obtained from a woman aged 55-69 years in good health and CMV-seropositive.

The chain carries TRBV19 and TRBJ1-1; TRBD1 matches at 9 bases. The CDR3 is 15 residues long. Looked up from germline, CDR1 is LNHDA and CDR2 is SQIVND (reference sequence). After removal of 8 bases from V and 5 bases from J, the junction contained 12 bases not matched to a gene. This CDR3 reads CASLDRGLLRTEAFF. The CDR3 region has the DNA TGTGCCAGTTTGGACAGGGGTCTCTTGAGGACTGAAGCTTTCTTT.

The chain links TRBV30 to TRBJ1-5; perhaps TRBD1 as D (6 bases). This CDR3 contains 14 residues. CDR1 GTSNPN and CDR2 SVGIG come from the germline V gene (reference sequence). V gave up 1 base and J gave up 4 bases, with 11 bases separating them. The CDR3 nucleotides read TGTGCCTGGAGTGCAGGGACAAGGAATCAGCCCCAGCATTTT. Translated, it gives CAWSAGTRNQPQHF.

This clone was observed a single time. The CDR3 nucleotides read TGTGCCAGCAGCGTACAAGGGACAGGGGGCCATGAGCAGTTCTTC. Its translation: CASSVQGTGGHEQFF. This sequence joins TRBV9 and TRBJ2-1; 12 bases agree with TRBD1. V was pared by 1 base and J by 8 bases, with 4 bases of the junction left unmatched. Germline CDR1 is SGDLS and CDR2 is YYNGEE. This CDR3 region has 15 residues.

The chain's CDR3 is CASSIQGPRELFF. The CDR3 coding sequence is TGTGCCAGTAGTATACAGGGGCCCCGCGAACTGTTTTTT. The chain recombines TRBV19 with TRBJ1-4; TRBD1 is a possible D gene (6 bases). V lost 2 bases to trimming and J lost 12 bases, with 13 bases between them. Per germline, CDR1 LNHDA and CDR2 SQIVND (reference sequence). The CDR3 sequence is 13 residues long.

The rearrangement uses TRBV28 and TRBJ2-1; possibly TRBD2 for D (6 bases). The CDR3 is made up of 16 amino acids. V lost 8 bases to trimming and J lost 5 bases, with 22 bases between them. CDR1 is MDHEN, CDR2 SYDVKM, per germline. The CDR3 coding sequence is TGTGCCAGCCTCTCCGGCGGGACCTACGTAAACAATGAGCAGTTCTTC. Protein: CASLSGGTYVNNEQFF. Using reference TRBV28 and TRBJ2-1 for the parts outside the CDR3, the full variable domain is DVKVTQSSRYLVKRTGEKVFLECVQDMDHENMFWYRQDPGLGLRLIYFSYDVKMKEKGDIPEGYSVSREKKERFSLILESASTNQTSMYLCASLSGGTYVNNEQFFGPGTRLTVL.

This chain joins TRBV4-1 and TRBJ2-3, with 8 bases that match TRBD1. The germline gives CDR1 MGHRA, CDR2 YSYEKL. The CDR3 has 14 residues. V shed 3 bases, J shed 11 bases, and the junction held 10 bases outside the gene matches. CDR3 in amino acids: CASSQGLTGGLQYF. Written as DNA, the CDR3 is TGCGCCAGCAGCCAGGGACTTACAGGGGGGTTGCAGTATTTT.

DNA of the CDR3: TGCGCCAGCAGCCCTGGGAGGCTAGCGGACTACAATGAGCAGTTCTTC. Its translation: CASSPGRLADYNEQFF. The chain uses TRBV5-1 and TRBJ2-1; 7 bases agree with TRBD2. This CDR3 contains 16 residues. Germline-derived CDR1 and CDR2 are SGHRS and YFSETQ. V dropped 4 bases and J dropped 3; count of bases not matched to a gene: 10. The variable domain in full, with the rest retrieved from reference TRBV5-1 and TRBJ2-1, is KAGVTQTPRYLIKTRGQQVTLSCSPISGHRSVSWYQQTPGQGLQFLFEYFSETQRNKGNFPGRFSGRQFSNSRSEMNVSTLELGDSALYLCASSPGRLADYNEQFFGPGTRLTVL.

V usage is TRBV12-5 and J usage is TRBJ1-4, with a possible D match to TRBD1 (6 bases). V lost 5 bases and J lost 10, with 17 bases in between. CDR3 length: 14 residues. Germline V gene sequence: CDR1 LGHNT, CDR2 FRNRAP. The CDR3 sequence is CASGPPAGGGKLFF. CDR3 nucleotides: TGTGCTAGTGGTCCCCCGGCGGGGGGCGGAAAACTGTTTTTT.